The sequence of this TCR beta chain was determined in a study of blood T cell repertoires in COVID-19. At the level of the study: Researchers got acute and convalescent COVID-19 samples from the United States, Italy and Spain. From T cells, B-cell-depleted T cells, or PBMCs came the material, which was cDNA or gDNA.

CDR1 is MGHRA, CDR2 YSYEKL, per germline. This CDR3 has 15 amino acids. With V trimmed by 4 bases and J by 2 bases, 7 bases remained unmatched. This clone was seen more than once but under ten times. Sequenced by immunoSEQ multiplex PCR; TCRdb stores in-frame clones only, minus some. This table has roughly 160,000 clones, approximately 86% appearing once. Sample: peripheral blood. This chain uses TRBV4-1 with TRBJ2-7, with TRBD1 matching 8 bases. The source is a man aged 55 to 69 with acute or convalescent COVID-19. The CDR3, as DNA: TGCGCCAGCAGCCCGACAGGGGCCACGACCTACGAGCAGTACTTC. It translates to CASSPTGATTYEQYF.